The sequence of this T cell receptor beta chain was determined in a study of T-cell reconstitution after alpha-beta-depleted transplantation in children. The CDR3 has 14 amino acids. V was cut by 5 bases and J by 5 bases, with 13 bases left in between. Germline assignment: CDR1 SGHAT and CDR2 FQNNGV. Unique molecular identifiers were used in preparing the TCRbeta library. Using its own MiXCR run on the PCR reads, TCRdb lists one record per CDR3 protein. The table has around 210,000 distinct CDR3 sequences, approximately 6.9% seen once. This clonotype was observed many times. Its target is not known. Study-level points and caveats: The high TCRbeta diversity at day 60 in some patients came from surviving recipient T cells and thymic progenitors. By about two months after transplant, alpha-beta T cells reportedly arose from several hundred graft clones that had expanded. T-cell counts and diversity at one year post-transplant came mainly from newly produced T cells.

The gene calls are TRBV11-2 and TRBJ2-1; D may be TRBD1 (5 bases). The clonotype originates from a boy aged 2 to 10 with acute lymphoblastic leukemia, due to receive a stem cell transplant. The input for sequencing was PBMCs, taken before TCRalphabeta/CD19-depleted stem cell transplant. DNA for the CDR3: TGTGCCAGCAGCCAACAGACAGACCACAATGAGCAGTTCTTC. Amino acid sequence: CASSQQTDHNEQFF.